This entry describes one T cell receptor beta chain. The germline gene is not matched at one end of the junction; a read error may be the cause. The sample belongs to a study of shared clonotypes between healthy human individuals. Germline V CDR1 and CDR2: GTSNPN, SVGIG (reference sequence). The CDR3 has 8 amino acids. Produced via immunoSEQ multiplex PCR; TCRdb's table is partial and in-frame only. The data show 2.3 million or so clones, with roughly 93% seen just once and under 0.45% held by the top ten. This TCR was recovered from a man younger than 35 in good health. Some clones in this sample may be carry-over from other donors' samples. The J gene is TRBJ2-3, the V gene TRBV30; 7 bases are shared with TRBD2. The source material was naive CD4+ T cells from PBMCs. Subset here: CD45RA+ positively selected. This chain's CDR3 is CAWGCGGF. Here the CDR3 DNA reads TGTGCCTGGGGGTGCGGGGGATTT.